A single sample is the source of the 7 T cell receptor beta chains below, sequenced in a study of blood T cell repertoires in COVID-19. The method was immunoSEQ multiplex PCR; TCRdb's version includes in-frame clones alone and lacks a portion of them. Found here are hundreds of thousands of clones, approximately 84% of them singletons; the top ten hold 1.5% to 2%. The source material was PBMCs or T cells enriched from blood (not recorded which). Receptor source: a man aged 35 to 55 who had recovered from COVID-19.

The CDR3 protein is CASSIGRLNDQPQHF. CDR3 bases: TGTGCCAGTAGTATCGGCAGGCTAAACGATCAGCCCCAGCATTTT. This chain links TRBV19 with TRBJ1-5; no definite D call. The CDR3 runs 15 residues. Between the trimmed V and J ends, which lost 3 bases and 5 bases, there was a span of 14 bases. Germline CDR1 LNHDA, CDR2 SQIVND (reference sequence).

The chain joins TRBV5-5 to TRBJ1-6; TRBD1 matches at 7 bases. J was trimmed by 0 bases and V by 4 bases; bases with no gene match: 7. CDR1 is SGHKS and CDR2 is YYEKEE in the germline V gene (reference sequence). This CDR3 spans 17 amino acids. In DNA form, the CDR3 reads TGTGCCAGCAGCCCGAGGACAGGCAGCTCCTATAATTCACCCCTCCACTTT. As protein: CASSPRTGSSYNSPLHF.

The chain has TRBV20-1 and TRBJ1-2, with D possibly TRBD1 on 5 matching bases. CDR3 length: 11 residues. CDR1 and CDR2 (germline): DFQATT, SNEGSKA (reference sequence). CDR3 bases: TGCAGCGGGGGTCATAACTATGGCTACACCTTC. It is translated as CSGGHNYGYTF.

The rearrangement links TRBV19 to TRBJ2-1, with 10 bases that match TRBD2. Looked up from germline, CDR1 is LNHDA and CDR2 is SQIVND (reference sequence). CDR3 size: 14 residues. J was trimmed by 2 bases and V by 9 bases; bases with no gene match: 4. The CDR3 loop is CASTSGATYNEQFF. The CDR3 nucleotides read TGTGCCAGCACTAGCGGGGCCACCTACAATGAGCAGTTCTTC.

The chain recombines TRBV11-2 with TRBJ2-2; 10 bases agree with TRBD2. Germline-derived CDR1 and CDR2 are SGHAT and FQNNGV. Trimming took 5 bases from V and 3 from J; bases not matched to a gene: 6. CDR3 length: 16 amino acids. The CDR3 region has the DNA TGTGCCAGCAGCCCACCCGGACTAGCGGACACCGGGGAGCTGTTTTTT. Its protein product is CASSPPGLADTGELFF. Complete variable domain (other parts from reference TRBV11-2 and TRBJ2-2): EAGVAQSPRYKIIEKRQSVAFWCNPISGHATLYWYQQILGQGPKLLIQFQNNGVVDDSQLPKDRFSAERLKGVDSTLKIQPAKLEDSAVYLCASSPPGLADTGELFFGEGSRLTVL.

The V and J genes are TRBV3-1 (or the pseudogene TRBV3-2) and TRBJ2-4, with D hard to call. The ends were cut back, 4 bases at V and 3 bases at J, with 16 bases in the middle. CDR1 and CDR2 from the germline V gene are LGHDT and YNNKEL (reference sequence). This CDR3 has 16 amino acids. DNA of the CDR3: TGTGCCAGCAGCCCTAGTCCCGCGAGGCGCAAAAACATTCAGTACTTC. This translates into CASSPSPARRKNIQYF.

V usage is TRBV24-1 and J usage is TRBJ2-5, with 9 bases identical to TRBD1. The CDR3 has 16 amino acids. The junction had 10 bases not matched to a gene; V was cut back by 5 bases and J by 4 bases. The V gene's germline CDR1 is KGHDR and CDR2 SFDVKD. The CDR3 DNA sequence: TGTGCCACCAGTGGGGGGACAGGGAGTATAGTAGAGACCCAGTACTTC. It encodes CATSGGTGSIVETQYF.